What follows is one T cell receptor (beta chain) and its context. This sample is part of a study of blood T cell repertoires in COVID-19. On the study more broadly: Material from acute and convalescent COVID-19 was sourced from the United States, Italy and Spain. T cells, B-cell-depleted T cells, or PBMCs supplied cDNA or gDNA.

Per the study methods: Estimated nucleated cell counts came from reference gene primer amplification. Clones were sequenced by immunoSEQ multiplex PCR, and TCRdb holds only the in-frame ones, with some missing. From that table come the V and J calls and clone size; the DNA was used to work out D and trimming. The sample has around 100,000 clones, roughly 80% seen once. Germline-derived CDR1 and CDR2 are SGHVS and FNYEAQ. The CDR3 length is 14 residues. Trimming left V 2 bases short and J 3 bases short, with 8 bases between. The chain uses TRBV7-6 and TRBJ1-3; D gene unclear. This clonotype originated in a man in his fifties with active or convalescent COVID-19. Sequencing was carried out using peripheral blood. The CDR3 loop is CASSLQDHGNTIYF. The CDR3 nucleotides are TGTGCCAGCAGCTTACAGGATCATGGAAACACCATATATTTT.